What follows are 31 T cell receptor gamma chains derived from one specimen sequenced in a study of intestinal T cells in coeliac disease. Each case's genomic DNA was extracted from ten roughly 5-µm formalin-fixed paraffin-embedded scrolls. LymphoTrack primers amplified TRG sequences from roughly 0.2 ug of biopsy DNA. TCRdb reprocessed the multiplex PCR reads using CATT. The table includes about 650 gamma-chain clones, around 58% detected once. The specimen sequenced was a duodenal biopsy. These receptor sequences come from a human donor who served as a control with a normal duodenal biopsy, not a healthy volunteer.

The CDR3 DNA reads as TGTGCCACCTGGGAGGACCAATATTATAAGAAACTCTTT. Translated, it gives CATWEDQYYKKLF. V usage is TRGV4 and J usage is TRGJ1 or TRGJ2. CDR1 is EGSTGY and CDR2 is YDSYTSSV in the germline V gene. The CDR3 is 13 amino acids. V dropped 4 bases and J dropped 4; count of bases not matched to a gene: 7.

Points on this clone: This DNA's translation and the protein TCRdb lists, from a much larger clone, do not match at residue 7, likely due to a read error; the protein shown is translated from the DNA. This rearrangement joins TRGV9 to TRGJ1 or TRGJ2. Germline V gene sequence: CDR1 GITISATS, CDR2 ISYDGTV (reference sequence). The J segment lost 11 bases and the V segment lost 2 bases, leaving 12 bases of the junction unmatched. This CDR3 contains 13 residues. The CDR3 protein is CALWEALWNQKLF. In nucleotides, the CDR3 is TGTGCCTTGTGGGAGGCGTTGTGGAACCAGAAACTCTTT.

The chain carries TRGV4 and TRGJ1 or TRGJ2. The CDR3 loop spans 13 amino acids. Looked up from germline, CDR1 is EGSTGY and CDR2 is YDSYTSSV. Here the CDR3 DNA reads TGTGCGACTGGGACGGACCAATATTATAAGAAACTCTTT. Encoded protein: CATGTDQYYKKLF.

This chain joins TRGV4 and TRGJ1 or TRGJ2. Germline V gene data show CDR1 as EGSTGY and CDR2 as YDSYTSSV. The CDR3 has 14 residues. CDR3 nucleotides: TGTACGCGACCGGGAGGGACCCAATATTATAAGAAACTCTTT. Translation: CTRPGGTQYYKKLF.

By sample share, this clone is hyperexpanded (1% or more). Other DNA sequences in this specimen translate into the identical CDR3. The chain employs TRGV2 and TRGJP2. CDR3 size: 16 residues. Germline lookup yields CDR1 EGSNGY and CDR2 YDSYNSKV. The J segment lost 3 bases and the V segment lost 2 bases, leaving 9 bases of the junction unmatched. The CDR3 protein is CATWDALKGSDWIKTF. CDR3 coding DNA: TGTGCCACCTGGGACGCCTTAAAAGGTAGTGATTGGATCAAGACGTTT.

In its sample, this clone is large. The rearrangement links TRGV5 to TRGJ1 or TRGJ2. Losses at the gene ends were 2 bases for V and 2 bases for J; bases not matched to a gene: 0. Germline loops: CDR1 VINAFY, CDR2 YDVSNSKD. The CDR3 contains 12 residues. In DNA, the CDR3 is TGTGCCACCTGGGACAATTATTATAAGAAACTCTTT. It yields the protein CATWDNYYKKLF.

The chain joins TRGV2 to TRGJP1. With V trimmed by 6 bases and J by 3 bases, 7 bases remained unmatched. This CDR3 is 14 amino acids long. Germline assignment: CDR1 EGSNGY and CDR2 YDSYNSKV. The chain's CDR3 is CATWRIPTGWFKIF. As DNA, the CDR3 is TGTGCCACCTGGCGCATACCCACTGGTTGGTTCAAGATATTT.

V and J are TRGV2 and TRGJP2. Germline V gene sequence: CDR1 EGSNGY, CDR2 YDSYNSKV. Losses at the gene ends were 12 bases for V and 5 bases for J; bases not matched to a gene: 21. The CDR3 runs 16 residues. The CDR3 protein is CAHLGREMGSDWIKTF. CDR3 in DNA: TGTGCCCACCTGGGACGGGAGATGGGGAGTGATTGGATCAAGACGTTT.

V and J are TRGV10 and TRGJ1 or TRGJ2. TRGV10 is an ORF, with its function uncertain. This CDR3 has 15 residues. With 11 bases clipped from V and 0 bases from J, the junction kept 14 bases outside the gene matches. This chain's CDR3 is CAAGLIRQNYYKKLF. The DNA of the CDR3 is TGTGCTGCGGGATTGATTCGTCAGAATTATTATAAGAAACTCTTT.

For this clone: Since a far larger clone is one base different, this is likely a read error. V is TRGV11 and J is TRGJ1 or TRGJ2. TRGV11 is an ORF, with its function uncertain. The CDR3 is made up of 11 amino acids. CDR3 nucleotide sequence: TGTGCCTGCTGGATCCCCCATAAGAAGCTCTTT. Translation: CACWIPHKKLF.

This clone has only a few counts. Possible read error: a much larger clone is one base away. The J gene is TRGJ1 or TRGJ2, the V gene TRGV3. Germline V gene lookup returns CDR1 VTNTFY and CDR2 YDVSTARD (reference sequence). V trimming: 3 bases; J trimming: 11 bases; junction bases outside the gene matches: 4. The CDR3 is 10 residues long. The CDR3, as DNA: TGTGCCACCTGGGACGTTGAGAAACTCTTT. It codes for CATWDVEKLF.

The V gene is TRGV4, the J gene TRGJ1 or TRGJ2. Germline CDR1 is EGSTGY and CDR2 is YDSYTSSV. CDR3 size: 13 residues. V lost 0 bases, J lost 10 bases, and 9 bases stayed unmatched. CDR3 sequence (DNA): TGTGCCACCTGGGATGGGGTTATTATAAAGAAACTCTTT. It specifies CATWDGVIIKKLF.

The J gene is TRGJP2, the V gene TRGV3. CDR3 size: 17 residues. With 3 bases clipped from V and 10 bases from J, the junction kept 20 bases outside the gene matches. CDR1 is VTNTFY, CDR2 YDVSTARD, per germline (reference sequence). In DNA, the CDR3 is TGTGCCACCTGGGACTCAGGCGGTTGTAGGTTAGGTTGGATCAAGACGTTT. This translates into CATWDSGGCRLGWIKTF.

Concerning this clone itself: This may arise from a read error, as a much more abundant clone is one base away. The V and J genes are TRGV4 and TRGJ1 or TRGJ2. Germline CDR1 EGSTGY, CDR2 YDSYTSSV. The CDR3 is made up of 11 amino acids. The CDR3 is CATWDEPKKLF. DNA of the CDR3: TGTGCCACCTGGGATGAGCCTAAGAAACTCTTC.

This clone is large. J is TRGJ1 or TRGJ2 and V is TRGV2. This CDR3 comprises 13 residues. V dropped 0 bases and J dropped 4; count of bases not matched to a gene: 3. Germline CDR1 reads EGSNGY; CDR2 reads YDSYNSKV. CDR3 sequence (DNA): TGTGCCACCTGGGACGGGCTCTATTATAAGAAACTCTTT. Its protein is CATWDGLYYKKLF.

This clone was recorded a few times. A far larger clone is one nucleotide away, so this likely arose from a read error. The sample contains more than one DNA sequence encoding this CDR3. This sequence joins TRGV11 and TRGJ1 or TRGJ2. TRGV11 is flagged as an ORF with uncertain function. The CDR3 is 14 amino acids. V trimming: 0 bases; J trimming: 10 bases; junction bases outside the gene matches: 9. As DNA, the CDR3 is TGTGCCTGCTGGATTAGGCACGTAGTGTACAAGAAACTCTTT. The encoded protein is CACWIRHVVYKKLF.

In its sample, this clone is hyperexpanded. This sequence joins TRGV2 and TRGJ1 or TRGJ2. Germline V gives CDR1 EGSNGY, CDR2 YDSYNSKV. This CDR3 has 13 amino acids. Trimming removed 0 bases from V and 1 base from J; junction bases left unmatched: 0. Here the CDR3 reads CATWDGNYYKKLF. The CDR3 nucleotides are TGTGCCACCTGGGACGGGAATTATTATAAGAAACTCTTT.

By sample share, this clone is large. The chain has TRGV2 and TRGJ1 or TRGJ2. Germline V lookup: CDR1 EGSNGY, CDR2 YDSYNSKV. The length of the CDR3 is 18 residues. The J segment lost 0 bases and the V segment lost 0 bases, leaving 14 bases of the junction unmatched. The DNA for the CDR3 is TGTGCCACCTGGGACGGGCGGAGATCGTTTTCGAATTATTATAAGAAACTCTTT. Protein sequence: CATWDGRRSFSNYYKKLF.

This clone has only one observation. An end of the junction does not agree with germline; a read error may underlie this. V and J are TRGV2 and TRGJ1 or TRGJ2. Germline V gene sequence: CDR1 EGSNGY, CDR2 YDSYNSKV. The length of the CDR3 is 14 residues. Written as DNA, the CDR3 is TGCGCCCACCTGGGACGGGCGGTGGGTTATAAGAAACTCTTT. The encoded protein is CAHLGRAVGYKKLF.

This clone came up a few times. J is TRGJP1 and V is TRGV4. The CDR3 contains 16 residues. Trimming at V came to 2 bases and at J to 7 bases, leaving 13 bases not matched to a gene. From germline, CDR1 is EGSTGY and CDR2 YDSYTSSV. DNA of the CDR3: TGTGCCACCTGGGATGCGAAATTACCACTTGGTTGGTTCAAGATATTT. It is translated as CATWDAKLPLGWFKIF.

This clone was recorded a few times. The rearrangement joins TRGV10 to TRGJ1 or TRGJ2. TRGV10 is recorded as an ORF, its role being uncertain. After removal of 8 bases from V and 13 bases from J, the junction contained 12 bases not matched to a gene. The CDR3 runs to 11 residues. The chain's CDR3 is CAAWDSPGKLF. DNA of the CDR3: TGTGCTGCGTGGGATTCTCCCGGCAAACTCTTT.

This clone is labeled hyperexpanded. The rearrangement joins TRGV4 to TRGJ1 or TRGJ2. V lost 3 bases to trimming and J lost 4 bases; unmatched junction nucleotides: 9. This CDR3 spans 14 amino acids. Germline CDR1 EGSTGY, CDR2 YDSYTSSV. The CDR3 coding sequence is TGTGCCACCTGGGATCCGGAGGGGTATTATAAGAAACTCTTT. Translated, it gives CATWDPEGYYKKLF.

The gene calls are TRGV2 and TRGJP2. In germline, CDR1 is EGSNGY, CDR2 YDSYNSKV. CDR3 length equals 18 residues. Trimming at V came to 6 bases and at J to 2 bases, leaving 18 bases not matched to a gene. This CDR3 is CATWTGGSIWSSDWIKTF. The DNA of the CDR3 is TGTGCCACCTGGACGGGAGGGAGTATATGGAGTAGTGATTGGATCAAGACGTTT.

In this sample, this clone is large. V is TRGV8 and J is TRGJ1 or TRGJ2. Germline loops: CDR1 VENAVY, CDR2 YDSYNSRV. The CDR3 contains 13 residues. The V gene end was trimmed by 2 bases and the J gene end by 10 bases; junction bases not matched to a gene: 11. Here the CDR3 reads CATWDIPSGKKLF. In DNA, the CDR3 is TGTGCCACCTGGGATATCCCCTCGGGGAAGAAACTCTTT.

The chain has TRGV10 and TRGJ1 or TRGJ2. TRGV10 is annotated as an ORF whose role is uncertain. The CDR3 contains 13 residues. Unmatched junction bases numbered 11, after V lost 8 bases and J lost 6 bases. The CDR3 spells CAAWSGDTYKKLF. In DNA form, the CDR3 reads TGTGCTGCGTGGAGTGGGGATACTTATAAGAAACTCTTT.

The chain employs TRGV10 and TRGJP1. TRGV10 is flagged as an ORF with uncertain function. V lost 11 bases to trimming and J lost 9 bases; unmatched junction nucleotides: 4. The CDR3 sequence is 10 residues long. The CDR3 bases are TGTGCTGCGAGCCGTTGGTTCAAGATATTT. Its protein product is CAASRWFKIF.

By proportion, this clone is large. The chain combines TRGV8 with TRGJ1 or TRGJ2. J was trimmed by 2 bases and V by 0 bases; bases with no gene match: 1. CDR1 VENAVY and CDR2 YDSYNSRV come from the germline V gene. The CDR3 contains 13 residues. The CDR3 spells CATWDRDYYKKLF. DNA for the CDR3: TGTGCCACCTGGGATAGGGATTATTATAAGAAACTCTTT.

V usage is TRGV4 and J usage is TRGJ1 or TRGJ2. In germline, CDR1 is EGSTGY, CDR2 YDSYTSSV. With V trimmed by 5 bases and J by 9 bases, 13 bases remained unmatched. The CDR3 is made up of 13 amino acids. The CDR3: CATWGWACCKKLF. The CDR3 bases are TGTGCCACCTGGGGATGGGCATGTTGTAAGAAACTCTTT.

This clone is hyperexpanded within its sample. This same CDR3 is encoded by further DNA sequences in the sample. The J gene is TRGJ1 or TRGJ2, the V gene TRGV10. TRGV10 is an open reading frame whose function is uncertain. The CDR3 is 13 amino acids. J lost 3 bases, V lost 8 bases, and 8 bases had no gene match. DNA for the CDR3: TGTGCTGCGTGGGTTCACATTTATTATAAGAAACTCTTT. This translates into CAAWVHIYYKKLF.

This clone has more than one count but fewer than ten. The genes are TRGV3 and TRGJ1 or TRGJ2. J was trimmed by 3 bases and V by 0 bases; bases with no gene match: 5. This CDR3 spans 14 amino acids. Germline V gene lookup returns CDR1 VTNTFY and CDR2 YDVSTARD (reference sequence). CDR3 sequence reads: CATWDRRLYYKKLF. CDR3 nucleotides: TGTGCCACCTGGGACAGGCGGCTTTATTATAAGAAACTCTTT.

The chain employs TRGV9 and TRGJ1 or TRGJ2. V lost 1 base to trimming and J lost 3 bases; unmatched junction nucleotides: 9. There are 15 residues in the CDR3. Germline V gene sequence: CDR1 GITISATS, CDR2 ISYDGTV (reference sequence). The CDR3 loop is CALWEVSLTYYKKLF. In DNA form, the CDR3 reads TGTGCCTTGTGGGAGGTCTCTCTTACTTATTATAAGAAACTCTTT.